The 22 T cell receptor beta chains presented below share a single source sample, sequenced in a study of response to subunit inactivated influenza vaccine. TCRdb processed the RT-PCR reads anew with MiXCR; each CDR3 protein has one entry. The sample shows about 570,000 distinct CDR3 sequences, about 11% of them seen only once. These records were also assigned to another study, of T cells expressing NK-cell markers. From that study: 5'RACE template switching built TCR beta cDNA with unique molecular identifiers.

Sample: PBMCs from blood, taken on the day of vaccination. These receptors were collected from a man in his forties or fifties who received an inactivated influenza vaccine.

This chain uses TRBV9 with TRBJ2-4; a possible D gene is TRBD1 (6 bases). V gave up 0 bases and J gave up 7 bases, with 11 bases separating them. This CDR3 comprises 14 residues. The germline CDR1 and CDR2 sequences are SGDLS and YYNGEE. The CDR3 DNA reads TGTGCCAGCAGCGTAGCTTTTCAGGGGAACATTCAGTACTTC. Protein: CASSVAFQGNIQYF.

This clonotype was observed a handful of times. This chain joins TRBV12-3 or TRBV12-4 and TRBJ2-1; no reliable D call. This CDR3 comprises 14 residues. V was clipped by 6 bases and J by 3 bases, with 12 bases between them. The CDR3 DNA reads as TGTGCCAGCAGGAACTTGGCAGGCTACAATGAGCAGTTCTTC. Translating it yields CASRNLAGYNEQFF.

The CDR3 reads CAGGEWPSGNTIYF. The CDR3 nucleotides read TGTGCCGGAGGGGAATGGCCCTCTGGAAACACCATATATTTT. The V and J genes are TRBV7-2 and TRBJ1-3; D is perhaps TRBD1 (5 bases). The ends were cut back, 11 bases at V and 0 bases at J, with 14 bases in the middle. CDR1 and CDR2 (germline): SGHTA, FQGNSA. The CDR3 has 14 residues.

Many counts were recorded for this clonotype. The chain couples TRBV12-3 or TRBV12-4 to TRBJ1-2, with TRBD1 as a possible D gene (6 bases). The CDR3 spans 13 residues. V was shortened by 6 bases and J by 2 bases, with 10 bases between the two germline ends. CDR3 DNA sequence: TGTGCCAGCAGAGGGGACACCAACTATGGCTACACCTTC. It translates to CASRGDTNYGYTF.

This clonotype was observed many times. The chain is built from TRBV29-1 and TRBJ2-7; 9 nucleotides line up with TRBD1. With V trimmed by 3 bases and J by 1 base, 7 bases remained unmatched. This CDR3 has 15 residues. The germline gives CDR1 SQVTM, CDR2 ANQGSEA. The CDR3 DNA sequence: TGCAGCGTTGAGAACCGGGACAGGGCGTCCTACGAGCAGTACTTC. It is translated as CSVENRDRASYEQYF.

This clonotype occurred a few times. The chain carries TRBV5-5 and TRBJ2-1, with D possibly TRBD2 on 6 matching bases. Trimming removed 2 bases at V and 5 bases at J, with 11 bases between. CDR3 length: 14 amino acids. Germline V CDR1 and CDR2: SGHKS, YYEKEE (reference sequence). The CDR3: CASSLWDSNNEQFF. The DNA for the CDR3 is TGTGCCAGCAGCTTATGGGACTCGAACAATGAGCAGTTCTTC.

This chain uses TRBV9 with TRBJ1-1; D gene ambiguous. This CDR3 is 14 amino acids long. Trimming removed 0 bases at V and 3 bases at J, with 9 bases between. Germline lookup yields CDR1 SGDLS and CDR2 YYNGEE. CDR3 sequence (DNA): TGTGCCAGCAGCGTAGAACCTTGGGACACTGAAGCTTTCTTT. Protein sequence: CASSVEPWDTEAFF.

This clonotype was found a few times. CDR3 residues: CASSPQLGQNTGELFF. For the CDR3, the DNA is TGTGCCAGCTCACCCCAGTTGGGCCAGAACACCGGGGAGCTGTTTTTT. The chain is built from TRBV18 and TRBJ2-2; D gene ambiguous. The germline V gene encodes CDR1 KGHSH and CDR2 LQKENI. Trimming left V 3 bases short and J 1 base short, with 12 bases between. The CDR3 runs to 16 residues.

This clonotype was recorded a few times. This chain joins TRBV20-1 and TRBJ2-7, with 11 bases aligning to TRBD1. V shed 5 bases, J shed 3 bases, and the junction held 3 bases outside the gene matches. CDR3 length: 13 amino acids. CDR1 and CDR2 (germline): DFQATT, SNEGSKA (reference sequence). The CDR3: CSALGTGGYEQYF. The CDR3 DNA reads TGCAGTGCTTTAGGGACAGGGGGCTACGAGCAGTACTTC.

The rearrangement links TRBV2 to TRBJ2-5, with 9 positions matching TRBD1. The CDR3 is 13 residues long. V shed 4 bases and J 4 bases; nucleotides not matched to a gene: 1. Germline V CDR1 and CDR2: SNHLY, FYNNEI. CDR3 DNA sequence: TGTGCCAGCAGTGCGGACAGGGGAGAGACCCAGTACTTC. This encodes CASSADRGETQYF.

Only a few counts were recorded for this clonotype. The chain combines TRBV12-3 or TRBV12-4 with TRBJ2-6; possible D gene TRBD1, 5 bases. V lost 3 bases, J lost 4 bases, and 10 bases lay in between. CDR3 length equals 15 residues. The CDR3 spells CASSFLGQGANVLTF. As DNA, the CDR3 is TGTGCCAGCAGTTTTCTGGGGCAAGGGGCCAACGTCCTGACTTTC.

This clonotype was observed a few times. This chain joins TRBV6-2 or TRBV6-3 and TRBJ2-2; D ambiguous. Per the germline V gene, CDR1 is MNHEY and CDR2 is SVGEGT. V was shortened by 8 bases and J by 5 bases, with 12 bases between the two germline ends. The CDR3 length is 13 residues. CDR3 protein: CASARFGTGELFF. CDR3 coding DNA: TGTGCCAGCGCGAGGTTTGGGACCGGGGAGCTGTTTTTT.

V is TRBV18 and J is TRBJ1-1; no clear D. Germline CDR1 is KGHSH and CDR2 is LQKENI. CDR3 length equals 16 residues. Trimming pared 2 bases from V and 0 bases from J, leaving 13 bases between. CDR3 coding DNA: TGTGCCAGCTCACCAAGGGATAGACTCATGAACACTGAAGCTTTCTTT. It specifies CASSPRDRLMNTEAFF.

This clonotype was seen only a few times. The genes are TRBV28 and TRBJ1-1; D call uncertain. The CDR3 runs to 14 residues. Trimming removed 4 bases from V and 0 bases from J, with 9 bases in between. CDR1 and CDR2 (germline): MDHEN, SYDVKM. CDR3: CASSWRGLNTEAFF. CDR3 DNA: TGTGCCAGCAGTTGGCGGGGATTGAACACTGAAGCTTTCTTT.

This chain connects TRBV3-1 to TRBJ1-1; no firm D call. Trimming pared 3 bases from V and 0 bases from J, leaving 8 bases between. The germline CDR1 and CDR2 sequences are LGHDT and YNNKEL (reference sequence). This CDR3 contains 14 residues. The CDR3 DNA is TGTGCCAGCAGCCAGGGATCTATGAACACTGAAGCTTTCTTT. Protein sequence: CASSQGSMNTEAFF.

This chain uses TRBV20-1 with TRBJ1-2, with D unresolved. V shed 3 bases and J shed 3 bases, with 11 bases lying between them. Germline V gene sequence: CDR1 DFQATT, CDR2 SNEGSKA (reference sequence). The CDR3 contains 13 residues. CDR3 loop: CSARPPVDYGYTF. CDR3 sequence (DNA): TGCAGTGCTAGGCCCCCTGTGGACTATGGCTACACCTTC.

This clonotype was observed a handful of times. The chain has TRBV5-1 and TRBJ2-1, with D perhaps matching TRBD1 or TRBD2 (5 bases each). V was cut by 7 bases and J by 5 bases, with 19 bases left in between. Germline lookup yields CDR1 SGHRS and CDR2 YFSETQ. The CDR3 sequence is 15 residues long. The chain's CDR3 is CASGTGTGWDNEQFF. CDR3 nucleotide sequence: TGCGCCAGCGGCACCGGGACGGGTTGGGACAATGAGCAGTTCTTC.

This clonotype was found a few times. The CDR3, as DNA: TGCAGTGCTCTCTACCGACAGGGAGGGTACGGTGAGCAGTTCTTC. Protein: CSALYRQGGYGEQFF. The V and J genes are TRBV20-1 and TRBJ2-1; D is tentatively TRBD1 or TRBD2 (7 bases each). Trimming removed 5 bases at V and 9 bases at J, with 23 bases between. This CDR3 spans 15 amino acids. Germline-derived CDR1 and CDR2 are DFQATT and SNEGSKA (reference sequence).

The sample holds a few counts of this clonotype. The V call is TRBV29-1, the J call TRBJ2-1; 10 bases match TRBD2. J gave up 10 bases and V 4 bases, and 7 bases lay outside the gene matches. Looked up from germline, CDR1 is SQVTM and CDR2 is ANQGSEA. There are 13 residues in the CDR3. The CDR3 spells CSVAASGRLEQFF. The DNA for the CDR3 is TGCAGCGTTGCTGCTAGCGGGAGATTGGAGCAGTTCTTC.

The chain uses TRBV20-1 and TRBJ2-2; no firm D call. Per the germline V gene, CDR1 is DFQATT and CDR2 is SNEGSKA (reference sequence). V lost 5 bases to trimming and J lost 3 bases, with 10 bases between them. The CDR3 is 13 amino acids. CDR3 loop: CSAPVGYTGELFF. The CDR3 nucleotides read TGCAGTGCTCCGGTGGGATACACCGGGGAGCTGTTTTTT.

This clonotype was seen at least ten times. At one end the junction does not follow the germline gene, possibly because of a read error. CDR3 nucleotide sequence: TGTGCCAGCAGCGAAAACACCGGGGAGCTGTTTTTT. It yields the protein CASSENTGELFF. This chain links TRBV5-1 with TRBJ2-2; D call uncertain. The CDR3 covers 12 residues. CDR1 is SGHRS, CDR2 YFSETQ, per germline. Combining the CDR3 with reference TRBV5-1 and TRBJ2-2 gives the whole variable domain KAGVTQTPRYLIKTRGQQVTLSCSPISGHRSVSWYQQTPGQGLQFLFEYFSETQRNKGNFPGRFSGRQFSNSRSEMNVSTLELGDSALYLCASSENTGELFFGEGSRLTVL.

In its sample, this clonotype was seen a few times. The V gene is TRBV6-2 or TRBV6-3, the J gene TRBJ2-3; D unresolved. The germline V and J ends were trimmed by 2 bases and 6 bases, with 18 bases remaining between them. CDR1 MNHEY and CDR2 SVGEGT come from the germline V gene. The CDR3 extends over 16 amino acids. DNA of the CDR3: TGTGCCAGCAGTTACGGGCCGGGCTCCTCTGTGGATACGCAGTATTTT. It codes for CASSYGPGSSVDTQYF.